The rows below give T cell receptor beta chains drawn from one sample of a study of cytomegalovirus exposure and HLA in healthy donors. Using immunoSEQ multiplex PCR, the repertoire was profiled, and TCRdb retains in-frame clones only, with some absent. In the table there are around 92,000 clones, more than 70% of which are singletons. Source material: PBMCs. The source of these receptors is a young man in good health and CMV-seronegative. CDR3s leave out the opening cysteine and the closing phenylalanine or tryptophan. Size is stated for part of the rows, as once, few or many counts, or as a class when the clone is expanded.

clone size: NA; V gene: TRBV19; CDR3 protein: ASSGRILAAYYGYT
clone size: few; V gene: TRBV6-1; CDR3 protein: ASSQRQGTEAF
clone size: NA; V gene: TRBV9; CDR3 protein: ASSLRTGINYGYT
clone size: once; V gene: TRBV6-4; CDR3 protein: ASGATSTDTQY
clone size: NA; V gene: TRBV7-2; CDR3 protein: ASGWGGGTGELF
clone size: NA; V gene: TRBV5-1; CDR3 protein: ASSLASGGFIGTDTQY
clone size: NA; V gene: TRBV12-5; CDR3 protein: ASGLGYSYEQY
clone size: few; V gene: TRBV9; CDR3 protein: ASSVATSVAEQF
clone size: NA; V gene: TRBV11-3; CDR3 protein: ASSLVIFGNTIY
clone size: NA; V gene: TRBV7-9; CDR3 protein: ASSLAAGGGQETQY
clone size: NA; V gene: TRBV6-1; CDR3 protein: ASSAKTGPGTEAF
clone size: NA; V gene: TRBV30; CDR3 protein: AWNLHGRGRDYGYT
clone size: once; V gene: TRBV6-5; CDR3 protein: ASSYGLNYGYT
clone size: NA; V gene: TRBV5-5; CDR3 protein: ASSSQGDQPQH
clone size: NA; V gene: TRBV9; CDR3 protein: ASSAQGHGANVLT
clone size: NA; V gene: TRBV5-1; CDR3 protein: ASSLRSGGAGPYEQY
clone size: NA; V gene: TRBV9; CDR3 protein: ASSVTDGGGQPQH
clone size: NA; V gene: TRBV19; CDR3 protein: ASSPQGLTEAF
clone size: few; V gene: TRBV5-1; CDR3 protein: ASSSFLNTEAF
clone size: few; V gene: TRBV5-5; CDR3 protein: ASSRGIEKLF
clone size: NA; V gene: TRBV7-9; CDR3 protein: ASIPSGGVNNEQF
clone size: NA; V gene: TRBV5-6; CDR3 protein: ASRTGQANTGELF
clone size: NA; V gene: TRBV19; CDR3 protein: ASSPDRGLYGYT
clone size: NA; V gene: TRBV6-5; CDR3 protein: ASRPGQGRGAF
clone size: NA; V gene: TRBV6-4; CDR3 protein: ASSEAGGSTDTQY
clone size: NA; V gene: TRBV7-2; CDR3 protein: ASSSQGRAASTDTQY
clone size: NA; V gene: TRBV7-9; CDR3 protein: ASRTGASSYEQY
clone size: NA; V gene: TRBV19; CDR3 protein: ASGTVYRDGLNYGYT
clone size: NA; V gene: TRBV9; CDR3 protein: ASSVVGATDTQY
clone size: NA; V gene: TRBV9; CDR3 protein: ASSVAGKTYEQY
clone size: NA; V gene: TRBV10-1; CDR3 protein: ASSVGGRSGELF
clone size: NA; V gene: TRBV7-9; CDR3 protein: ASSFGPFGGYT
clone size: NA; V gene: TRBV6-1; CDR3 protein: ASRIRDTTYEQY
clone size: NA; V gene: TRBV5-4; CDR3 protein: ASSPDPGGYNSPLH
clone size: NA; V gene: TRBV30; CDR3 protein: AWSPGLNQPQH
clone size: NA; V gene: TRBV5-1; CDR3 protein: ASSLELAGGRSYEQY
clone size: NA; V gene: TRBV15; CDR3 protein: ATSRGGSQEQF
clone size: once; V gene: TRBV25-1; CDR3 protein: ASSVAGANYGYT
clone size: medium-sized; V gene: TRBV6-1; CDR3 protein: ASSEQDGYT
clone size: NA; V gene: TRBV5-1; CDR3 protein: ASSVFGTGDGEAF
clone size: few; V gene: TRBV5-1; CDR3 protein: ASSPGTGVSNQPQH
clone size: NA; V gene: TRBV10-3; CDR3 protein: AISDSANTGELF
clone size: NA; V gene: TRBV11-3; CDR3 protein: ASSTTGDSEQY
clone size: NA; V gene: TRBV27; CDR3 protein: ASSLIQFSNQPQH
clone size: NA; V gene: TRBV25-1; CDR3 protein: ASRSTGEAMNTEAF